Included here is one T cell receptor beta chain sequence, with context. The antigen is unknown. The ends lost 0 bases at V and 1 base at J; junction bases unmatched: 4. The CDR3 sequence is 16 residues long. Germline-derived CDR1 and CDR2 are SGHRS and YFSETQ. Reverse transcription of all isolated RNA meant that expressed TCRB transcripts were sequenced. Repertoires were generated with immunoSEQ multiplex PCR, while TCRdb's copy carries only in-frame clones and drops some. The sample shows approximately 250,000 clones, roughly a quarter of them seen only once. This sample is part of a study of beta chain features in type 1 diabetes. Findings and limits, study-wide: In every one of the four CD4+ subsets, TCRB CDR3s were moderately but significantly shorter in Type 1 diabetes patients.

The receptor comes from a woman aged 25 to 45 with type 1 diabetes. The sample was naive CD4+ T cells from blood. This chain uses TRBV5-1 with TRBJ2-3; the match to TRBD2 covers 8 bases. The CDR3 sequence: CASSLETSERTDTQYF. DNA for the CDR3: TGCGCCAGCAGCTTGGAGACTAGCGAACGCACAGATACGCAGTATTTT. The full variable domain, in which reference TRBV5-1 and TRBJ2-3 provide the parts outside the CDR3, is KAGVTQTPRYLIKTRGQQVTLSCSPISGHRSVSWYQQTPGQGLQFLFEYFSETQRNKGNFPGRFSGRQFSNSRSEMNVSTLELGDSALYLCASSLETSERTDTQYFGPGTRLTVL.